These T cell receptor beta chains were read from a single sample in a study of shared clonotypes between healthy human individuals. Repertoires were generated with immunoSEQ multiplex PCR, while TCRdb's copy carries only in-frame clones and drops some. This sample has roughly 1,500,000 clones, with 98% found just once. The sample was naive CD4+ T cells sorted from blood. These receptor sequences come from a young man in good health. The CDR3 runs from the conserved cysteine through the conserved F or W. The order of the fields is J gene, V gene, clone size, D gene, CDR3 DNA, CDR3 protein. D genes are given only for firm matches. Where a row states a size, it is once, few, many or the class of an expanded clone; other rows omit it.

>TRBJ1-2|TRBV6-4|.|.
TGTGCCAGCAGTGGGGGGGGCAGGCGACGAGGCTACACCTTC
CASSGGGRRRGYTF
>TRBJ1-1|TRBV9|once|.
TGTGCCAGCAGCGTAGAATTGGGGAGCACTGAAGCTTTCTTT
CASSVELGSTEAFF
>TRBJ2-5|TRBV5-1|.|TRBD2
TGCGCCAGCAGCTCGGTACCAGGGACTATTCCGGGGGAGACCCAGTACTTC
CASSSVPGTIPGETQYF
>TRBJ2-1|TRBV11-2|.|TRBD2
TGTGCCAGCAGCTTATCGCTAGCGGGAGGCTACAATGAGCAGTTCTTC
CASSLSLAGGYNEQFF
>TRBJ1-2|TRBV5-1|.|.
TGCGCCAGCAGCTTGGAGACGGCTAACTATGGCTACACCTTC
CASSLETANYGYTF
>TRBJ2-7|TRBV5-1|.|.
TGCGCCAGCAGCCGCGACCCAGGGGCGACCTACGAGCAGTACTTC
CASSRDPGATYEQYF
>TRBJ2-2|TRBV21-1|.|.
TGTGCCAGCAGCAAAGCCGGGCAGATTACCGGGGAGCTGTTTTTT
CASSKAGQITGELFF
>TRBJ2-5|TRBV7-2|.|.
TGTGCCAGCAGCTTAGTTCTGGGAGTAAAAGAGACCCAGTACTTC
CASSLVLGVKETQYF
>TRBJ1-5|TRBV27|.|.
TGTGCCAGCAGTTTCCGGGGACTCAATCAGCCCCAGCATTTT
CASSFRGLNQPQHF
>TRBJ2-1|TRBV9|.|.
TGTGCCAGCAGCGTCCTCGGAACAGGGAATAGTGAGCAGTTCTTC
CASSVLGTGNSEQFF
>TRBJ2-7|TRBV2|.|.
TGTGCCAGCAGTGGTAATAGGGGGACTGACTACGAGCAGTACTTC
CASSGNRGTDYEQYF
>TRBJ1-2|TRBV5-1|.|TRBD1
TGCGCCAGCAGCTTGGCCGCGACAGGGGAACGTCTGGGCTACACCTTC
CASSLAATGERLGYTF
>TRBJ2-7|TRBV6-1|.|TRBD2
TGTGCCAGCAGTGCCCCAGCGGGGAGAAACTACGAGCAGTACTTC
CASSAPAGRNYEQYF
>TRBJ2-3|TRBV7-6|.|.
TGTGCCAGCAGCTACCCTAGGGCAGATACGCAGTATTTT
CASSYPRADTQYF
>TRBJ1-4|TRBV6-1|.|TRBD1
TGTGCCAGCAGGTCTGAGGGGACAGTAAATGAAAAACTGTTTTTT
CASRSEGTVNEKLFF
>TRBJ1-1|TRBV2|.|.
TGTGCCAGAGGACCTACGGCTTTCTTT
CARGPTAFF
>TRBJ2-1|TRBV18|.|.
TGTGCCAGCTCAACCTTGCTAGCTCCCTCTAACAATGAGCAGTTCTTC
CASSTLLAPSNNEQFF
>TRBJ1-3|TRBV11-2|.|.
TGTGCCAGCAGCCTTCGCCCCTGGGGGGCTGTAACTGGAAACACCATATATTTT
CASSLRPWGAVTGNTIYF
>TRBJ1-1|TRBV5-1|once|TRBD1
TGCGCCAGCAGCTTGTTTTCGACAGGGATTGGAATGAACACTGAAGCTTTCTTT
CASSLFSTGIGMNTEAFF
>TRBJ2-3|TRBV5-4|.|TRBD2
TGTGCCAGCAGCTTGGGGAGCGGGATGGAGGTAAGAGATACGCAGTATTTT
CASSLGSGMEVRDTQYF
>TRBJ2-5|TRBV9|.|.
TGTGCCAGCAGCGTAGGGGTGAGCCAAGAGACCCAGTACTTC
CASSVGVSQETQYF
>TRBJ2-7|TRBV7-3|.|.
TGTGCCAGCAGCTCCCGACCTTCCGGGCTCTACGAGCAGTACTTC
CASSSRPSGLYEQYF
>TRBJ2-2|TRBV7-2|.|.
TGTGCCAGCAGCTTATTTGTTTCAGACACCGGGGAGCTGTTTTTT
CASSLFVSDTGELFF
>TRBJ2-7|TRBV28|.|TRBD1
TGTGCCAGCAGAGACAGGGGAGAACGCTACGAGCAGTACTTC
CASRDRGERYEQYF
>TRBJ2-7|TRBV27|.|.
TGTGCCAGCAGCTTTGACAGGATGGCTTCCTACGAGCAGTACTTC
CASSFDRMASYEQYF
>TRBJ2-7|TRBV5-4|.|TRBD2
TGTGCCAGCAGCCCGGGACTAGCGGCTACCTACGAGCAGTACTTC
CASSPGLAATYEQYF
>TRBJ1-5|TRBV19|.|.
TGTGCCAGTAGTATTGGCAGGGGTGTTAATCAGCCCCAGCATTTT
CASSIGRGVNQPQHF
>TRBJ2-5|TRBV29-1|.|.
TGCAGCGTTGCCAGGGACGCGCAAGAGACCCAGTACTTC
CSVARDAQETQYF
>TRBJ2-2|TRBV5-1|.|.
TGCGCCAGCAGCTTGGATGCAGGGAACACCGGGGAGCTGTTTTTT
CASSLDAGNTGELFF
>TRBJ1-1|TRBV7-8|once|.
TGTGCCAGCAGCGTCATCCAGGGATCCGAAGCTTTCTTT
CASSVIQGSEAFF
>TRBJ2-3|TRBV2|.|TRBD1
TGTGCCAGCGGGTTTTTCCCTCCCGGACAGGGGGCGGGTACGCAGTATTTT
CASGFFPPGQGAGTQYF
>TRBJ2-7|TRBV14|.|TRBD1
TGTGCCAGCAGCCAAGTAGGGACAGGCCGCTCCTACGAGCAGTACTTC
CASSQVGTGRSYEQYF
>TRBJ1-5|TRBV28|few|TRBD1
TGTGCAGAGGGGGCAGTCAATCAGCCCCAGCATTTT
CAEGAVNQPQHF
>TRBJ2-7|TRBV7-2|.|.
TGTGCCAGCAGCCCTTTCGGGGGCGAGCAGTACTTC
CASSPFGGEQYF
>TRBJ1-1|TRBV5-1|.|.
TGCGCCAGCAGCTTGGTATGGGGGAACACTGAAGCTTTCTTT
CASSLVWGNTEAFF
>TRBJ2-6|TRBV30|.|.
TGTGCCTGGAGTGTAAGGACGGCTGGGGCCAACGTCCTGACTTTC
CAWSVRTAGANVLTF
>TRBJ1-1|TRBV5-1|.|.
TGCGCCAGCAGCTTGGTGAACACTGAAGCTTTCTTT
CASSLVNTEAFF
>TRBJ2-1|TRBV23-1|.|.
TGCGCCAGTACCCCGGGACACGCGGCGGGCTACAATGAGCAGTTCTTC
CASTPGHAAGYNEQFF
>TRBJ2-1|TRBV11-2|.|.
TGTGCCAGCAGCTTAGATAAGGTCCAGCAGTTCTTC
CASSLDKVQQFF
>TRBJ1-5|TRBV10-3|.|TRBD1
TGTGCCATCAGTGGAACAGGGGGGGATCAGCCCCAGCATTTT
CAISGTGGDQPQHF
>TRBJ1-1|TRBV5-5|once|TRBD1
TGTGCCAGCAGCTGGCGGACAGGACCTTTTAACACTGAAGCTTTCTTT
CASSWRTGPFNTEAFF
>TRBJ2-2|TRBV2|.|.
TGTGCCAGCAGTGAGCAGTACACCGGGGAGCTGTTTTTT
CASSEQYTGELFF
>TRBJ2-5|TRBV21-1|.|.
TGTGCCAGCAGCAAGAGAGAGGAGGAGACCCAGTACTTC
CASSKREEETQYF
>TRBJ2-7|TRBV7-2|.|.
TGTGCCAGCAGCTTATCCGGGGTACAAAGTTTCGAGCAGTACTTC
CASSLSGVQSFEQYF
>TRBJ2-3|TRBV18|.|TRBD2
TGTGCCAGCTCACCACTAGCGGGAGGGCGTGGAGATACGCAGTATTTT
CASSPLAGGRGDTQYF
>TRBJ1-2|TRBV7-8|.|.
TGTGCCAGCACCCTTCTCACGTCCCCTGCTCGAACGGATGGCTACACCTTC
CASTLLTSPARTDGYTF
>TRBJ2-7|TRBV6-1|once|TRBD1
TGTGCCAGCAGTGAACCGGCGGGGACAGGCGCCTACGAGCAGTACTTC
CASSEPAGTGAYEQYF